This entry lists 24 T cell receptor beta chains sequenced from one sample in a study of T cell repertoires in cytomegalovirus infection (dated by TCRdb to about 2019). TCRdb names Illumina HiSeq 1500 as the instrument used. Through fastp at Q25 and MiXCR, TCRdb rebuilt clones from the public reads, retaining in-frame beta chains. Each entry merges the rows of one CDR3 protein and shows their most common DNA and genes. The sample includes about 770,000 distinct CDR3 sequences, with roughly 29% observed a single time. The ten largest account for approximately 14% of the sample. Per the publication, the treatment or condition label means: in vitro stimulation with specific CMV peptide epitopes to enrich CMV-specific T cells. Their target antigens are unknown. Sequencing used cultured CD8+ T cells from PBMCs, obtained from culture after CMV antigen stimulation. Receptors originate from a human donor in good health (CMV status not recorded). Some clones in this sample may be carry-over from other donors' samples.

This clonotype has a handful of counts. The V gene is TRBV5-6, the J gene TRBJ2-1, with 9 bases that match TRBD1. V lost 3 bases and J lost 8; bases outside the gene matches: 9. The germline gives CDR1 SGHDT, CDR2 YYEEEE. The CDR3 extends over 15 amino acids. The CDR3 coding sequence is TGTGCCAGCAGCTCGTTGGGACAGGGCAGCGATGAGCAGTTCTTC. Its protein product is CASSSLGQGSDEQFF. Full variable domain (missing parts from reference TRBV5-6 and TRBJ2-1): DAGVTQSPTHLIKTRGQQVTLRCSPKSGHDTVSWYQQALGQGPQFIFQYYEEEERQRGNFPDRFSGHQFPNYSSELNVNALLLGDSALYLCASSSLGQGSDEQFFGPGTRLTVL.

The rearrangement joins TRBV6-1 to TRBJ2-3; 12 nucleotides agree with TRBD2. The CDR3 covers 17 residues. V lost 6 bases to trimming and J lost 6 bases; unmatched junction nucleotides: 13. Per germline, CDR1 MNHNS and CDR2 SASEGT. DNA of the CDR3: TGTGCCAGCAGACCTGGACCTAGCGGGGGGGCTTTGGATACGCAGTATTTT. This codes for CASRPGPSGGALDTQYF.

A single count supports this clonotype. The CDR3 DNA follows: TGTGCCAGCAGCGTAGCTACATATCCCACCAACTACGAGCAGTACGTC. The encoded protein is CASSVATYPTNYEQYV. This chain uses TRBV9 with TRBJ2-7; D is uncertain. The V end lost 0 bases, the J end lost 3 bases, and 16 bases lay between the germline ends. The V gene's germline CDR1 is SGDLS and CDR2 YYNGEE. This CDR3 contains 16 residues.

CDR3 residues: CASSVPLAGANNEQFF. In DNA form, the CDR3 reads TGTGCCAGCAGTGTGCCACTAGCGGGGGCGAACAATGAGCAGTTCTTC. The genes are TRBV2 and TRBJ2-1; 11 nucleotides align to TRBD2. The germline gives CDR1 SNHLY, CDR2 FYNNEI. The CDR3 sequence is 16 residues long. After removal of 4 bases from V and 5 bases from J, the junction contained 7 bases not matched to a gene.

The V call is TRBV6-2 or TRBV6-3, the J call TRBJ2-3; maybe TRBD2 (5 bases). The V end lost 6 bases, the J end lost 2 bases, and 12 bases lay between the germline ends. Germline loops: CDR1 MNHEY, CDR2 SVGEGT. This CDR3 spans 14 amino acids. The CDR3 spells CASRPGIITDTQYF. Written as DNA, the CDR3 is TGTGCCAGCAGGCCGGGGATCATCACAGATACGCAGTATTTT.

The rearrangement joins TRBV7-8 to TRBJ1-2, with 8 bases identical to TRBD1. The germline gives CDR1 SGHVS, CDR2 FQNEAQ. J was trimmed by 3 bases and V by 3 bases; bases with no gene match: 6. CDR3 length: 15 residues. The chain's CDR3 is CASSLGRGPHYGYTF. The CDR3 DNA follows: TGTGCCAGCAGCTTGGGCAGGGGGCCCCACTATGGCTACACCTTC.

This chain connects TRBV27 to TRBJ2-1; D is possibly TRBD1 (5 bases). Germline V gene lookup returns CDR1 MNHEY and CDR2 SMNVEV (reference sequence). The CDR3 runs to 15 residues. Trimming took off 2 bases at V and 8 bases at J, with 16 bases between the two ends. The DNA for the CDR3 is TGTGCCAGCAGTTTAATGGACACGGCTAGGCATGAGCAGTTCTTC. It yields the protein CASSLMDTARHEQFF.

The chain has TRBV7-2 and TRBJ2-7; D is unresolved. The length of the CDR3 is 14 residues. The V gene's germline CDR1 is SGHTA and CDR2 FQGNSA. Trimming left V 5 bases short and J 2 bases short, with 13 bases between. The CDR3 coding sequence is TGTGCCAGCAGCCCGGGCCTCCTGACCTACGAGCAGTACTTC. Translation: CASSPGLLTYEQYF.

This clonotype was detected only a few times. This chain connects TRBV12-3 or TRBV12-4 to TRBJ2-7; 7 nucleotides line up with TRBD2. This CDR3 has 14 residues. V lost 3 bases to trimming and J lost 3 bases; unmatched junction nucleotides: 5. The CDR3 DNA sequence: TGTGCCAGCAGTTTCACGGGGGGTTTCTACGAGCAGTACTTC. Protein product: CASSFTGGFYEQYF.

This clonotype showed up just a few times. V and J are TRBV20-1 and TRBJ2-3; D might be TRBD1 (5 bases). Germline loops: CDR1 DFQATT, CDR2 SNEGSKA (reference sequence). Between the trimmed V and J ends, which lost 0 bases and 0 bases, there was a span of 10 bases. The CDR3 has 15 amino acids. This CDR3 reads CSARDSTASTDTQYF. Written as DNA, the CDR3 is TGCAGTGCTAGAGATTCGACAGCTAGCACAGATACGCAGTATTTT.

The J gene is TRBJ2-1, the V gene TRBV6-5; D might be TRBD1 or TRBD2, each matching 5 bases. Germline CDR1 and CDR2: MNHEY and SVGAGI. V was cut by 0 bases and J by 5 bases, with 14 bases left in between. The CDR3 runs to 16 residues. The CDR3 here is CASSYSGWGSDNEQFF. CDR3 in DNA: TGTGCCAGCAGTTACTCGGGATGGGGGTCCGACAATGAGCAGTTCTTC.

Only a few counts were recorded for this clonotype. The rearrangement joins TRBV20-1 to TRBJ2-7; tentative D call: TRBD1 (5 bases). The CDR3 is made up of 14 amino acids. V was shortened by 1 base and J by 6 bases, with 16 bases between the two germline ends. CDR1 is DFQATT, CDR2 SNEGSKA, per germline (reference sequence). The CDR3 protein is CSARGQIGVGEQYV. The CDR3 DNA reads TGCAGTGCTAGAGGACAGATTGGGGTCGGCGAGCAGTACGTC.

This clonotype was observed many times. V gene TRBV7-2 combines with J gene TRBJ2-1, with unresolved D. Germline V CDR1 and CDR2: SGHTA, FQGNSA. CDR3 size: 13 residues. Between the trimmed V and J ends, which lost 1 base and 8 bases, there was a span of 9 bases. CDR3 nucleotide sequence: TGTGCCAGCAGCTTAGAACCACAACATGAGCAGTTCTTC. Its translation: CASSLEPQHEQFF.

The chain is built from TRBV28 and TRBJ2-2; no reliable D call. The CDR3 runs to 14 residues. The V gene lost 1 base and the J gene lost 4 bases, with 7 bases spanning the gap. Germline CDR1 is MDHEN and CDR2 is SYDVKM. The CDR3 DNA follows: TGTGCCAGCAGTTTATTGGCCGTCACCGGGGAGCTGTTTTTT. Translating gives CASSLLAVTGELFF.

This rearrangement joins TRBV27 to TRBJ2-3; tentatively, D is TRBD1 (6 bases). The germline V and J ends were trimmed by 5 bases and 0 bases, with 15 bases remaining between them. CDR1 and CDR2 from the germline V gene are MNHEY and SMNVEV (reference sequence). The length of the CDR3 is 16 residues. In nucleotides, the CDR3 is TGTGCCAGCAGTCAAGCCGGGACATCTAGCACAGATACGCAGTATTTT. This gives the protein CASSQAGTSSTDTQYF.

A note on this clonotype: The junction shows a germline mismatch at one end, possibly a read error. This sequence joins TRBV5-6 and TRBJ1-1; no clear D. Looked up from germline, CDR1 is SGHDT and CDR2 is YYEEEE. The CDR3 extends over 15 amino acids. Written as DNA, the CDR3 is TGTGTCAGCAGCTTGGCCTATGAGGCGGACACTGAAGCTTTCTTT. It yields the protein CVSSLAYEADTEAFF.

The CDR3, as DNA: TGTGCCAGCAGTTTCGCGCGGGATCACTACGAGCAGTACGTC. Translation gives CASSFARDHYEQYV. V usage is TRBV27 and J usage is TRBJ2-7; D is possibly TRBD2 (6 bases). The germline V gene has CDR1 MNHEY and CDR2 SMNVEV (reference sequence). V dropped 3 bases and J dropped 3 bases, with 12 bases sitting between them. The length of the CDR3 is 14 residues.

Of note for this clonotype: One end of the junction is discordant with germline, which a read error may explain. The rearrangement joins TRBV27 to TRBJ1-2; D unresolved. The CDR3 loop spans 15 amino acids. CDR1 and CDR2 (germline): MNHEY, SMNVEV (reference sequence). Written as DNA, the CDR3 is TGTGTCAGCAGTCCAGGACTGATCGCGAAATATGGCTACACCTTC. Its translation is CVSSPGLIAKYGYTF.

This clonotype occurred a few times. The chain links TRBV7-9 to TRBJ1-2, with D unclear. Germline CDR1 and CDR2: SEHNR and FQNEAQ (reference sequence). V dropped 2 bases and J dropped 2 bases, with 15 bases sitting between them. This CDR3 is 16 amino acids long. The CDR3: CASSLSARGGNYGYTF. CDR3 DNA sequence: TGTGCCAGCAGCTTATCGGCTCGAGGTGGGAACTATGGCTACACCTTC.

The V gene is TRBV15, the J gene TRBJ2-1, with a possible D match to TRBD1 (5 bases). From germline, CDR1 is LNHNV and CDR2 YYDKDF (reference sequence). Deletions cut 1 base from V and 4 bases from J, with 17 bases between. The CDR3 totals 17 residues. CDR3 bases: TGTGCCACCAGCAGAGCCAGCAGGGTGGGGTTTTACAATGAGCAGTTCTTC. It specifies CATSRASRVGFYNEQFF.

The J gene is TRBJ1-5, the V gene TRBV24-1, with TRBD1 as a possible D gene (5 bases). This CDR3 comprises 14 residues. Germline lookup yields CDR1 KGHDR and CDR2 SFDVKD. The V end lost 3 bases, the J end lost 7 bases, and 12 bases lay between the germline ends. The CDR3 DNA sequence: TGTGCCACCAGTGATATAACCAGGGTCCAGCCCCAGCATTTT. Protein sequence: CATSDITRVQPQHF.

The V and J genes are TRBV19 and TRBJ2-7; 12 nucleotides line up with TRBD2. Germline V lookup: CDR1 LNHDA, CDR2 SQIVND (reference sequence). V trimming: 3 bases; J trimming: 0 bases; junction bases outside the gene matches: 6. The CDR3 covers 17 residues. In nucleotides, the CDR3 is TGTGCCAGTAGTATCGGGGGACTAGCGGGTTTCTCCTACGAGCAGTACTTC. Its protein product is CASSIGGLAGFSYEQYF.

V gene TRBV29-1 combines with J gene TRBJ2-1; D call uncertain. This CDR3 has 12 amino acids. V was shortened by 4 bases and J by 2 bases, with 6 bases between the two germline ends. Germline V gene sequence: CDR1 SQVTM, CDR2 ANQGSEA. The CDR3 here is CSVVPAYNEQFF. DNA of the CDR3: TGCAGCGTTGTTCCAGCCTACAATGAGCAGTTCTTC.

This chain joins TRBV4-2 and TRBJ1-5, with D perhaps TRBD1 (5 bases). V was cut by 0 bases and J by 2 bases, with 17 bases left in between. The CDR3 sequence is 18 residues long. Germline CDR1 is LGHNA and CDR2 is YNFKEQ. The CDR3 nucleotides are TGTGCCAGCAGCCAAGATATTCGGGGCAGTCAGGGCAATCAGCCCCAGCATTTT. Protein product: CASSQDIRGSQGNQPQHF.